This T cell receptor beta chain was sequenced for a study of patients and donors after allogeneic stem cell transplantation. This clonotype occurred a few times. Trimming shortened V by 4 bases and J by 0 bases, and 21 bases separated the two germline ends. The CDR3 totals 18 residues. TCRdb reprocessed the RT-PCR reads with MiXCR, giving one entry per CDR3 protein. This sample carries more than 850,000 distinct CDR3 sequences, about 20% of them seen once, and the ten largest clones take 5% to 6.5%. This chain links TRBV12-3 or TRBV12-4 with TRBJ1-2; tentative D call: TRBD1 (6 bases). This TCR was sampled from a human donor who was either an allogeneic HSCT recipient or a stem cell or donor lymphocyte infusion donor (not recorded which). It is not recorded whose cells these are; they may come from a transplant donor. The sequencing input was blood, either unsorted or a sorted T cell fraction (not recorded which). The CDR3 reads CASSSSFGRGAANYGYTF. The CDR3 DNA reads TGTGCCAGCAGTTCCTCATTTGGGAGGGGGGCAGCTAACTATGGCTACACCTTC.